This TCR beta chain was sequenced during a study of blood T cell repertoires in COVID-19. Generated by immunoSEQ multiplex PCR, the TCRdb table keeps only in-frame clones and is missing some. The data contain about 200,000 clones, 70% to 90% of them singletons. CDR1 MNHEY and CDR2 SVGAGI come from the germline V gene. Trimming cost V 6 bases and J 1 base, with 10 bases left between them. The length of the CDR3 is 13 residues. This clone was recorded a few times. Material for sequencing was peripheral blood. This TCR came from a man aged 45-65 years with acute or convalescent COVID-19. The chain combines TRBV6-5 with TRBJ2-7; a possible D gene is TRBD1 (5 bases). CDR3 bases: TGTGCCAGCAGCAGGGAAATTTCCTACGAGCAGTACTTC. Translating gives CASSREISYEQYF.